This entry is about one TCR beta chain. Its antigen is not identified. The sample originates from a study of cytomegalovirus exposure and HLA in healthy donors. Overall study context: Out of about 410 genotyped donors, approximately 84% belonged to the Caucasian-associated ancestry cluster.

In the PCR, 60 Vbeta and 13 Jbeta primers were used. This table comes from immunoSEQ multiplex PCR, and its TCRdb copy is limited to in-frame clones, with some not included. Of roughly 150,000 clones in the sample, roughly 80% were seen once. Study conclusions and caveats: Previous analysis showed most TCR beta V segments were productive about 87% or about 30% of the time. The majority of CMV-associated TCR beta chains were reported as apparently HLA-restricted in a later analysis. Using a false discovery rate of 0.05, a later analysis showed that approximately 17,000 TCR beta sequences were associated with HLA alleles.

Germline lookup yields CDR1 SGHAT and CDR2 FQNNGV. The ends were cut back, 1 base at V and 4 bases at J, with 5 bases in the middle. The length of the CDR3 is 12 residues. The sample was PBMCs. This clonotype was sampled from a male donor in good health and CMV-seropositive. This sequence joins TRBV11-2 and TRBJ2-7, with D unresolved. The CDR3 loop is CASSLASYEQYF. In nucleotides, the CDR3 is TGTGCCAGCAGCTTAGCGTCGTACGAGCAGTACTTC.